The clone carrying this T cell receptor (beta chain) has only a few counts. Its antigen remains unknown. The sample is drawn from a study of CD8 T cells in ankylosing spondylitis. Findings and caveats of the study: Certain motif variants had earlier been reported in reactive arthritis synovial fluid and blood. A TCR beta motif of under ten highly homologous variants appeared characteristic of ankylosing spondylitis blood.

This CDR3 contains 13 residues. Trimming cost V 3 bases and J 2 bases, with 8 bases left between them. Germline loops: CDR1 KGHSH, CDR2 LQKENI. Researchers built TCR beta libraries using quantitative 5'-RACE with molecular barcodes. One entry per CDR3 protein results from TCRdb running MiXCR on the 5' RACE reads. The table records 500,000 to 650,000 distinct CDR3 sequences, about 5.2% of them present only once. This clonotype was obtained from a male donor with ankylosing spondylitis. V and J are TRBV18 and TRBJ2-7; D not certain. Material for sequencing was blood, either unsorted or a sorted T cell fraction (not recorded which). CDR3 coding DNA: TGTGCCAGCTCACCTTACAGTACCTACGAGCAGTACTTC. Its translation: CASSPYSTYEQYF.